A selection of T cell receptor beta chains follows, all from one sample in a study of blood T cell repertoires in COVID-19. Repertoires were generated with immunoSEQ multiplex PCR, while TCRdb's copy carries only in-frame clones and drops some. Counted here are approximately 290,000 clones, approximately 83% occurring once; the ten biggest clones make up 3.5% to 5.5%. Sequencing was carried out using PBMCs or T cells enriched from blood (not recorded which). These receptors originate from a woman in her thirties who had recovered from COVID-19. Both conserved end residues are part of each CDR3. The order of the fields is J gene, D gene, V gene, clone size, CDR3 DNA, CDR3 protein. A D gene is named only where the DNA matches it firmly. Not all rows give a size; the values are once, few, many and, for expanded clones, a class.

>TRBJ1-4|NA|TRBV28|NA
TGTGCCAGCAGAGAGGGTAATGAAAAACTGTTTTTT
CASREGNEKLFF
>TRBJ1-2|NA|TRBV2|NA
TGTGCCAGCAGTGAAGGTCGAAGAGGGTTTTACTATGGCTACACCTTC
CASSEGRRGFYYGYTF
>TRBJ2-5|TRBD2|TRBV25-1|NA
TGTGCCAGCAGTGAAGGACTAGCGGGGAATCAAGAGACCCAGTACTTC
CASSEGLAGNQETQYF
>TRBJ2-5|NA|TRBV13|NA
TGTGCCAGCAGCTTACTGGGGGCCCGGGAGACCCAGTACTTC
CASSLLGARETQYF
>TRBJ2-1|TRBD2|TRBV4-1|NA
TGCGCCAGCAGCCTCCTAGCGGGGGGTTACAATGAGCAGTTCTTC
CASSLLAGGYNEQFF
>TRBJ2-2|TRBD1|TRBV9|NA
TGTGCCAGTCGACCGGGACAGGGGGACACCGGGGAGCTGTTTTTT
CASRPGQGDTGELFF
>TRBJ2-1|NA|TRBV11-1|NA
TGTGCCAGCAGCTTCGGCGGGCCGTTCAATGAGCAGTTCTTC
CASSFGGPFNEQFF
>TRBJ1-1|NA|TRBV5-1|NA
TGCGCCAGCAGCCCTGCCTCATCCACGACAGTGAACACTGAAGCTTTCTTT
CASSPASSTTVNTEAFF
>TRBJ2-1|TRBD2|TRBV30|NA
TGTGCCTGGAGGGTTGGACTAGCGGGAGTGACTCGTTCCTACAATGAGCAGTTCTTC
CAWRVGLAGVTRSYNEQFF
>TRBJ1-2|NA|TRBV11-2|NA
TGTGCCAGCAGCTTAGATCCCCGGGGTGGCTACACCTTC
CASSLDPRGGYTF
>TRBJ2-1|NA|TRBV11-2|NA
TGTGCCAGCAGCCCCGGGGAGATTGTGGGGTACAATGAGCAGTTCTTC
CASSPGEIVGYNEQFF
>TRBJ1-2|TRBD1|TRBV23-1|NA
TGCGCCAGCAGTCCTTCGGACAGGGCCTGCTGTGGCTACACCTTC
CASSPSDRACCGYTF
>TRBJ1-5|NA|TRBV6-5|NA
TGTGCCAGCAGTTACTCTATATCTCAGCCCCAGCATTTT
CASSYSISQPQHF
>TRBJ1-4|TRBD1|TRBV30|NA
TGTGCCTGGAGTGTACGGCGACAGGGCTATGGAAAACTGTTTTTT
CAWSVRRQGYGKLFF
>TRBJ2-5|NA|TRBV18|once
TGTGCCAGCCATGACAGGTTCCAAGAGACCCAGTACTTC
CASHDRFQETQYF
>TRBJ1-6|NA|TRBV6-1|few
TGTGCCAGCAGTGAGGCCCCCGCAGGGCAGAATTCACCCCTCCACTTT
CASSEAPAGQNSPLHF
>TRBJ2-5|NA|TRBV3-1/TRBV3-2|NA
TGTGCCAGCAGCCGTCCGGGTTCGCAGACCCAGTACTTC
CASSRPGSQTQYF
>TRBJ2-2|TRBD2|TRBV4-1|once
TGCGCCAGCAGCCACGCTGGACTAGCTGCCTCCGGGGAGCTGTTTTTT
CASSHAGLAASGELFF
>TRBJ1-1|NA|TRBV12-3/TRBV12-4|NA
TGTGCCAGCAGTTTCTCGGGAGGTACTGAAGCTTTCTTT
CASSFSGGTEAFF
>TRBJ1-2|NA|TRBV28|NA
TGTGCCAGCAGAACAGGGTATGGCTACACCTTC
CASRTGYGYTF
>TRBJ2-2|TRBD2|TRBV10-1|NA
TGCGCCAGCAGTCTAACTAGCGGAGGCACCGGGGAGCTGTTTTTT
CASSLTSGGTGELFF
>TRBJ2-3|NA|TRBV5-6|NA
TGTGCCAGCAGCTTTGCATCAGGGAATACGCAGTATTTT
CASSFASGNTQYF
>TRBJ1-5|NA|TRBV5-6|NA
TGTGCCAGCAGCTACCGACAGTCGAATCAGCCCCAGCATTTT
CASSYRQSNQPQHF
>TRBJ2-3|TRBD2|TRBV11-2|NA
TGTGCCAGCATCGAAACCCTGGGGGGGGGCACAGATACGCAGTATTTT
CASIETLGGGTDTQYF
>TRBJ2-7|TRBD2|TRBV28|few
TGTGCCAGCAGTTTAATGGAGCGGGGCTACGAGCAGTACTTC
CASSLMERGYEQYF
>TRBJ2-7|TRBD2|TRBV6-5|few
TGTGCCAGCAGGAGATCTAGCGGGGGGGACTACGAGCAGTACTTC
CASRRSSGGDYEQYF
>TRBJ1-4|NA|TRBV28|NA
TGTGCCAGCAGTTTGTATGGGAGAAACAGTGAAAAACTGTTTTTT
CASSLYGRNSEKLFF
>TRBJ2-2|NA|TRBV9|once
TGTGCCAGCAGCGTAGACGTCGGGGCGGGGACCGGGGAGCTGTTTTTT
CASSVDVGAGTGELFF
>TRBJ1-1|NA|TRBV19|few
TGTGCCAGTAGCGCAGGAGCGGGGACTGAAGCTTTCTTT
CASSAGAGTEAFF
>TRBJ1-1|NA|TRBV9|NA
TGTGCCAGCAGCGTAGACAGCTCTACTGAAGCTTTCTTT
CASSVDSSTEAFF
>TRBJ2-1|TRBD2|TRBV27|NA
TGTGCCAGCAGTTTAAAGCGGGAGGTCGATGAGCAGTTCTTC
CASSLKREVDEQFF
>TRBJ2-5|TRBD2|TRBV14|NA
TGTGCCAGCAGCCAAGATCGGGGGGGACTGTTTTCAGAGACCCAGTACTTC
CASSQDRGGLFSETQYF
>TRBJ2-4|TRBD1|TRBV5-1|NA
TGCGCCAGCAGCGTAGGGACAGGGAAGGACATTCAGTACTTC
CASSVGTGKDIQYF
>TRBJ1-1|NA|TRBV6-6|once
TGTGCCAGCAGTTACTTACAGACCGGGAACACTGAAGCTTTCTTT
CASSYLQTGNTEAFF
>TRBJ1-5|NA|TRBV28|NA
TGTGCCAGCAGTTTACGGACAGAAAATCAGCCCCAGCATTTT
CASSLRTENQPQHF
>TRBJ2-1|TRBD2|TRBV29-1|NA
TGCAGCGTTGAAGGAGCGGGAGGATGGAATGAGCAGTTCTTC
CSVEGAGGWNEQFF
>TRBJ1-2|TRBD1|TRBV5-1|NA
TGCGCCAGCAGCTCCACCGGACAGGGGAGTGGCTACACCTTC
CASSSTGQGSGYTF
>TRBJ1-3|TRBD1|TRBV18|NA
TGTGCCAGCTCACCTCCTGGGGGACAGGGGGCAACTGGAAACACCATATATTTT
CASSPPGGQGATGNTIYF
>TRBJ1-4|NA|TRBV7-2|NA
TGTGCCAGCAGCTTAGGTCAGGGAAGAACTAATGAAAAACTGTTTTTT
CASSLGQGRTNEKLFF
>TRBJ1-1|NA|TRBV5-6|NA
TGTGCCAGCAGCCTAGGAAAGGACACTGAAGCTTTCTTT
CASSLGKDTEAFF
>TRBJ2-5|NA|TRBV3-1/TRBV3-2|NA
TGTGCCAGCAGCCAAGGTCTTAGGACAACCTACCAAGAGACCCAGTACTTC
CASSQGLRTTYQETQYF
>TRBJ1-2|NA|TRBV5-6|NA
TGTGCCAGCAGCGGAATGACAGCTAACTATGGCTACACCTTC
CASSGMTANYGYTF
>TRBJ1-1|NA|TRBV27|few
TGTGCCAGCAGTTGGTACATGAACACTGAAGCTTTCTTT
CASSWYMNTEAFF
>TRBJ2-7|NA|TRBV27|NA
TGTGCCAGCAGTTTACGTGCGCCTTATACCTACGAGCAGTACTTC
CASSLRAPYTYEQYF